Following are 3 T cell receptor beta chains from one sample sequenced in a study of cytomegalovirus exposure and HLA in healthy donors. Primers for the PCR totalled 60 Vbeta and 13 Jbeta. Assay used: immunoSEQ multiplex PCR; TCRdb lists only in-frame clones, some missing. This sample lists about 140,000 clones; its ten largest clones have 0.75% to 1%. The sequencing input was PBMCs. The source of these receptors is a male donor in good health and CMV-seronegative.

The CDR3 DNA reads TGTGCCAGCAGCTCGTCTAGCGGGAGTATGGGTGAGCAGTTCTTC. Translated: CASSSSSGSMGEQFF. The chain is built from TRBV7-9 and TRBJ2-1; TRBD2 aligns across 10 bases. Germline values: CDR1 SEHNR, CDR2 FQNEAQ (reference sequence). The CDR3 is 15 residues long. The J segment lost 9 bases and the V segment lost 4 bases, leaving 9 bases of the junction unmatched.

The CDR3 sequence: CASSPTGQDGYTF. CDR3 DNA: TGTGCCAGCAGCCCTACTGGACAGGATGGCTACACCTTC. This chain links TRBV7-3 with TRBJ1-2, with 7 bases that match TRBD1. After removal of 5 bases from V and 6 bases from J, the junction contained 6 bases not matched to a gene. The CDR3 spans 13 residues. Germline V lookup: CDR1 SGHTA, CDR2 FQGTGA.

The chain recombines TRBV18 with TRBJ2-3; 7 nucleotides agree with TRBD1. With 5 bases clipped from V and 3 bases from J, the junction kept 8 bases outside the gene matches. The CDR3 has 15 residues. Germline V lookup: CDR1 KGHSH, CDR2 LQKENI. CDR3 loop: CASSSQQGSTDTQYF. CDR3 nucleotide sequence: TGTGCCAGCTCATCCCAACAGGGGTCGACAGATACGCAGTATTTT.